These T cell receptor beta chains were read from a single sample in a study of stem cell transplantation in POMP-related autoinflammatory disease. Profiling relied on immunoSEQ multiplex PCR, and the TCRdb table lists in-frame clones only, not all of them. The sample yields thousands of clones, roughly 85% seen once. The source material was CD8+ T cells from PBMCs, sampled after stem cell transplantation. Every receptor here comes from a human patient with POMP-related autoinflammation and immune dysregulation (PRAID). The T cells may come from the graft donor. The CDR3 runs from the conserved cysteine through the conserved F or W. The D gene is left open where the match is weak. Clone size is not always given. Where it is, it says once, few, many or a class for expanded clones.

J gene: TRBJ2-3; V gene: TRBV28; clone size: -; D gene: -; CDR3 DNA: TGTGCCAGCAGTTTATACCCCTCGGGCGGGAGCACAGATACGCAGTATTTT; CDR3 protein: CASSLYPSGGSTDTQYF
J gene: TRBJ1-6; V gene: TRBV28; clone size: -; D gene: -; CDR3 DNA: TGTGCCAGCAATCATCCCGCCAGAGGATACAGACCCCTCCACTTT; CDR3 protein: CASNHPARGYRPLHF
J gene: TRBJ1-2; V gene: TRBV15; clone size: -; D gene: TRBD1; CDR3 DNA: TGTGCCACCAGAACGGCGGGGGACAGGGAAGGCTACACCTTC; CDR3 protein: CATRTAGDREGYTF
J gene: TRBJ2-3; V gene: TRBV13; clone size: few; D gene: -; CDR3 DNA: TGTGCCAGCAGCGGATCTGACGGACCCGACACAGATACGCAGTATTTT; CDR3 protein: CASSGSDGPDTDTQYF
J gene: TRBJ2-1; V gene: TRBV10-2; clone size: -; D gene: -; CDR3 DNA: TGCGCCAGCAGTGAGTCGAGGGCAGTCTCCAACAATGAGCAGTTCTTC; CDR3 protein: CASSESRAVSNNEQFF
J gene: TRBJ1-4; V gene: TRBV27; clone size: -; D gene: TRBD1; CDR3 DNA: TGTGCCAGCAGTCCGCGGGCAACCGGGACAGGGTTCGTGGAAAAACTGTTTTTT; CDR3 protein: CASSPRATGTGFVEKLFF
J gene: TRBJ2-5; V gene: TRBV27; clone size: -; D gene: TRBD1; CDR3 DNA: TGTGCCAGCAGTTTATTAGCAGAGGGGGCACGAGAGACCCAGTACTTC; CDR3 protein: CASSLLAEGARETQYF
J gene: TRBJ1-1; V gene: TRBV4-2; clone size: -; D gene: -; CDR3 DNA: TGTGCCAGCAGCCAAGACAGCACTGAAGCTTTCTTT; CDR3 protein: CASSQDSTEAFF
J gene: TRBJ2-7; V gene: TRBV14; clone size: once; D gene: TRBD1; CDR3 DNA: TGTGCCAGCACCCAAAACTCAGGGGGCCCTTACGAGCAGTACTTC; CDR3 protein: CASTQNSGGPYEQYF
J gene: TRBJ2-1; V gene: TRBV30; clone size: once; D gene: -; CDR3 DNA: TGTGCCTGGAGTGTATGGGCAGGAGAGCAGTTCTTC; CDR3 protein: CAWSVWAGEQFF
J gene: TRBJ1-2; V gene: TRBV12-3/TRBV12-4; clone size: -; D gene: TRBD1; CDR3 DNA: TGTGCCAGCAGTTCTCAGGGGGCATATGGCTACACCTTC; CDR3 protein: CASSSQGAYGYTF
J gene: TRBJ2-1; V gene: TRBV28; clone size: -; D gene: TRBD2; CDR3 DNA: TGTGCCAGCAGTAGAAGACTCGCGGGGGGGGATGAGCAGTTCTTC; CDR3 protein: CASSRRLAGGDEQFF
J gene: TRBJ2-5; V gene: TRBV27; clone size: -; D gene: TRBD2; CDR3 DNA: TGTGCCAGCAGTCCTTGGACTAGCGGGACACGAGAGACCCAGTACTTC; CDR3 protein: CASSPWTSGTRETQYF
J gene: TRBJ1-1; V gene: TRBV30; clone size: once; D gene: -; CDR3 DNA: TGTGCCTGGAGTCTCAACACTGAAGCTTTCTTT; CDR3 protein: CAWSLNTEAFF
J gene: TRBJ2-7; V gene: TRBV6-5; clone size: -; D gene: -; CDR3 DNA: TGTGCCAGCAGTTACGGGGGGCAAAGGCTCGAGCAGTACTTC; CDR3 protein: CASSYGGQRLEQYF
J gene: TRBJ2-2; V gene: TRBV4-1; clone size: -; D gene: TRBD2; CDR3 DNA: TGCGCCAGCCTGGGACTAGCGGGATCGGGGGAGCTGTTTTTT; CDR3 protein: CASLGLAGSGELFF
J gene: TRBJ2-5; V gene: TRBV13; clone size: -; D gene: -; CDR3 DNA: TGTGCCAGCAGCTTCGCCGGGGTTGGAGAGACCCAGTACTTC; CDR3 protein: CASSFAGVGETQYF
J gene: TRBJ1-2; V gene: TRBV13; clone size: -; D gene: -; CDR3 DNA: TGTGCCAGCAGCTTAGGGGAGGCCAACTATGGCTACACCTTC; CDR3 protein: CASSLGEANYGYTF
J gene: TRBJ1-5; V gene: TRBV28; clone size: -; D gene: -; CDR3 DNA: TGTGCCAGCAGTTTGGGGGACAGCAATCAGCCCCAGCATTTT; CDR3 protein: CASSLGDSNQPQHF
J gene: TRBJ2-5; V gene: TRBV28; clone size: -; D gene: TRBD2; CDR3 DNA: TGTGCCAGCAGTTTTGGCGGGAGCCAAGAGACCCAGTACTTC; CDR3 protein: CASSFGGSQETQYF
J gene: TRBJ2-5; V gene: TRBV19; clone size: -; D gene: -; CDR3 DNA: TGTGCCAGTAGTATAGATAGTGGCGGGACCCAGTACTTC; CDR3 protein: CASSIDSGGTQYF
J gene: TRBJ2-2; V gene: TRBV6-5; clone size: -; D gene: -; CDR3 DNA: TGTGCCAGCAGTCGGCAGGGTGGAATCACCGGGGAGCTGTTTTTT; CDR3 protein: CASSRQGGITGELFF
J gene: TRBJ1-1; V gene: TRBV19; clone size: -; D gene: TRBD1; CDR3 DNA: TGTGCCAGTAGTACAGGACAGGGCCTGAACACTGAAGCTTTCTTT; CDR3 protein: CASSTGQGLNTEAFF
J gene: TRBJ1-2; V gene: TRBV11-2; clone size: -; D gene: TRBD1; CDR3 DNA: TGTGCCAGCAGCTTAGAGGGGACAGGGAATAACTATGGCTACACCTTC; CDR3 protein: CASSLEGTGNNYGYTF
J gene: TRBJ1-5; V gene: TRBV27; clone size: -; D gene: -; CDR3 DNA: TGTGCCAGCAGTTTATTGGGGTCGGGTCAGCCCCAGCATTTT; CDR3 protein: CASSLLGSGQPQHF
J gene: TRBJ2-7; V gene: TRBV27; clone size: few; D gene: -; CDR3 DNA: TGTGCCAGCAGCCCGTCCGGAGCGGATTCCTACGAGCAGTACTTC; CDR3 protein: CASSPSGADSYEQYF
J gene: TRBJ2-2; V gene: TRBV10-2; clone size: -; D gene: -; CDR3 DNA: TGCGCCAGCAGGGGTATCGGCACCGGGGAGCTGTTTTTT; CDR3 protein: CASRGIGTGELFF
J gene: TRBJ1-2; V gene: TRBV12-3/TRBV12-4; clone size: -; D gene: -; CDR3 DNA: TGTGCCAGCAGTGGCTATGGCTACACCTTC; CDR3 protein: CASSGYGYTF
J gene: TRBJ2-3; V gene: TRBV20-1; clone size: -; D gene: -; CDR3 DNA: TGCAGGGGGTTGGGCACAGATACGCAGTATTTT; CDR3 protein: CRGLGTDTQYF
J gene: TRBJ2-1; V gene: TRBV19; clone size: -; D gene: -; CDR3 DNA: TGTGCCAGTAGCGGGGCTTCCCCATGGTACAATGAGCAGTTCTTC; CDR3 protein: CASSGASPWYNEQFF
J gene: TRBJ2-1; V gene: TRBV28; clone size: -; D gene: -; CDR3 DNA: TGTGCCAGCAGTTTCCGGTACCTGGGCAATGAGCAGTTCTTC; CDR3 protein: CASSFRYLGNEQFF
J gene: TRBJ2-5; V gene: TRBV24-1; clone size: -; D gene: -; CDR3 DNA: TGTGCCACCAGTGATACCTTCGAGGGGGTCGGAGAGACCCAGTACTTC; CDR3 protein: CATSDTFEGVGETQYF
J gene: TRBJ1-2; V gene: TRBV4-2; clone size: -; D gene: -; CDR3 DNA: TGTGCCAGCAGCCAAGAGGGGGCCCGGCAGACCTATGGCTACACCTTC; CDR3 protein: CASSQEGARQTYGYTF
J gene: TRBJ1-5; V gene: TRBV5-5; clone size: once; D gene: -; CDR3 DNA: TGTGCCAGCAGCCTACAGGAGACAGTAAGGAATCAGCCCCAGCATTTT; CDR3 protein: CASSLQETVRNQPQHF
J gene: TRBJ1-1; V gene: TRBV27; clone size: -; D gene: -; CDR3 DNA: TGTGCCAGCAGTGAGTTTGGAATTGAAGCTTTCTTT; CDR3 protein: CASSEFGIEAFF
J gene: TRBJ2-5; V gene: TRBV28; clone size: -; D gene: -; CDR3 DNA: TGTGCCAGCAAGTTCCTATTTCAAAATACCCAGTACTTC; CDR3 protein: CASKFLFQNTQYF
J gene: TRBJ2-5; V gene: TRBV5-5; clone size: -; D gene: TRBD2; CDR3 DNA: TGTGCCAGCAGCTTCCCTGGGGAGGGGACCCAGTACTTC; CDR3 protein: CASSFPGEGTQYF
J gene: TRBJ2-7; V gene: TRBV13; clone size: -; D gene: -; CDR3 DNA: TGTGCCAGCAGCTTGGCGGGACGAGGCTCCTACGAGCAGTACTTC; CDR3 protein: CASSLAGRGSYEQYF
J gene: TRBJ2-2; V gene: TRBV27; clone size: -; D gene: -; CDR3 DNA: TGTGCCAGCACCCCCGTCGGCGCCGGGGAGCTGTTTTTT; CDR3 protein: CASTPVGAGELFF
J gene: TRBJ1-6; V gene: TRBV3-1/TRBV3-2; clone size: -; D gene: TRBD1; CDR3 DNA: TGTGCCAGCAGCGCCAGGGACAGTACATCGGAGAATTCACCCCTCCACTTT; CDR3 protein: CASSARDSTSENSPLHF
J gene: TRBJ2-1; V gene: TRBV28; clone size: -; D gene: TRBD2; CDR3 DNA: TGTGCCAGCAGCCTTCGCTCTAGCGGGGGGCGTGGTGAGCAGTTCTTC; CDR3 protein: CASSLRSSGGRGEQFF
J gene: TRBJ1-5; V gene: TRBV5-6; clone size: -; D gene: -; CDR3 DNA: TGTGCCAGCAGCTTTGGAACGGACGGTCGGCCCCAGCATTTT; CDR3 protein: CASSFGTDGRPQHF
J gene: TRBJ1-1; V gene: TRBV19; clone size: -; D gene: -; CDR3 DNA: TGTGCCAGTAGTATAAGTGTGTGGGGTGACACTGAAGCTTTCTTT; CDR3 protein: CASSISVWGDTEAFF
J gene: TRBJ2-1; V gene: TRBV19; clone size: -; D gene: -; CDR3 DNA: TGTGCCAGTAGGGAAGCGGCCCTAGGGAATGAGCAGTTCTTC; CDR3 protein: CASREAALGNEQFF
J gene: TRBJ1-4; V gene: TRBV7-9; clone size: -; D gene: TRBD1; CDR3 DNA: TGTGCCAGCAGCTTAGATACAGGGGAGGGAGAAAAACTGTTTTTT; CDR3 protein: CASSLDTGEGEKLFF
J gene: TRBJ2-3; V gene: TRBV29-1; clone size: -; D gene: -; CDR3 DNA: TGCAGCGTCCGGGGCCCCGCTACAGATACGCAGTATTTT; CDR3 protein: CSVRGPATDTQYF
J gene: TRBJ2-1; V gene: TRBV4-2; clone size: -; D gene: -; CDR3 DNA: TGTGCCAGCAGCCAAGGAAATGAGCAGTTCTTC; CDR3 protein: CASSQGNEQFF
J gene: TRBJ1-5; V gene: TRBV28; clone size: -; D gene: -; CDR3 DNA: TGTGCCAGCAGTGTGACAGGAACCCGCAATCAGCCCCAGCATTTT; CDR3 protein: CASSVTGTRNQPQHF
J gene: TRBJ2-5; V gene: TRBV7-8; clone size: -; D gene: TRBD2; CDR3 DNA: TGTGCCAGCAGCGGAAAAGAAGCGGGGATCTTCCAAGAGACCCAGTACTTC; CDR3 protein: CASSGKEAGIFQETQYF
J gene: TRBJ2-3; V gene: TRBV5-4; clone size: -; D gene: TRBD2; CDR3 DNA: TGTGCCAGCAGCCCGGGGACTAGGGACCCAGATACGCAGTATTTT; CDR3 protein: CASSPGTRDPDTQYF
J gene: TRBJ2-5; V gene: TRBV7-2; clone size: -; D gene: -; CDR3 DNA: TGTGCCAGCACCCAGCTGGGGTTTCGGGAGACCCAGTACTTC; CDR3 protein: CASTQLGFRETQYF
J gene: TRBJ2-5; V gene: TRBV5-6; clone size: -; D gene: TRBD1; CDR3 DNA: TGTGCCAGCACCGTCGACAGGGGAGTGGAGACCCAGTACTTC; CDR3 protein: CASTVDRGVETQYF
J gene: TRBJ1-2; V gene: TRBV28; clone size: -; D gene: -; CDR3 DNA: TGTGCCAGCAGTGATGGGACATCTTCGGGCTACACCTTC; CDR3 protein: CASSDGTSSGYTF